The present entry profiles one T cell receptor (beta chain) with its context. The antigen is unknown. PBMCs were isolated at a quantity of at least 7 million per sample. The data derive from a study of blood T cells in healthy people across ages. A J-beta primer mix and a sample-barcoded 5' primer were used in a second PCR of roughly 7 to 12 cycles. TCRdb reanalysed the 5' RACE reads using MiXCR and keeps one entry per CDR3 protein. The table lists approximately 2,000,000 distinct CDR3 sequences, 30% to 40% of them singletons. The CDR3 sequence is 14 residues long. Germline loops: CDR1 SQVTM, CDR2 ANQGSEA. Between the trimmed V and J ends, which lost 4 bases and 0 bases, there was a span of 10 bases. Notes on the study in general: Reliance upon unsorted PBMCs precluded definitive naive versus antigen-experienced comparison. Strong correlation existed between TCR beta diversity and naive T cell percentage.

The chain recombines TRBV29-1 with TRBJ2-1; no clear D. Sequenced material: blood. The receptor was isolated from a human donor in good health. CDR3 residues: CSVVLGSSYNEQFF. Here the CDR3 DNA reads TGCAGCGTTGTTTTGGGTAGCTCCTACAATGAGCAGTTCTTC.